This paragraph reports one TCR beta chain. How the authors handled the data: Amplification of reference gene primers was used by the study to estimate nucleated cell counts. Generated by immunoSEQ multiplex PCR, the TCRdb table keeps only in-frame clones and is missing some. V, J and clone size reflect that table, while D and trimming were determined from the DNA. The sample lists 80,000 to 95,000 clones, 75% to 85% occurring once. This entry is derived from a study of blood T cell repertoires in COVID-19. Overall study context: Sites across the United States, Italy and Spain contributed samples from acute and convalescent COVID-19. T cells, B-cell-depleted T cells, or PBMCs provided the cDNA or gDNA that served as material.

The CDR3 is made up of 15 amino acids. Germline V CDR1 and CDR2: LGHNA, YSLEER. V lost 3 bases to trimming and J lost 5 bases; unmatched junction nucleotides: 8. The sequence was obtained from a woman of 80 years or more with acute or convalescent COVID-19. The chain recombines TRBV4-3 with TRBJ2-3; TRBD2 agrees at 7 bases. The sequencing sample was made of peripheral blood. The CDR3 nucleotides read TGCGCCAGCAGCCAGGCTGGGGGGGGTGTAGATACGCAGTATTTT. It yields the protein CASSQAGGGVDTQYF.